This T cell receptor beta chain was identified in a study of cytomegalovirus exposure and HLA in healthy donors. As concerns this clone: Its target is unknown.

With 60 Vbeta and 13 Jbeta primers, the PCR was carried out. The assay was immunoSEQ multiplex PCR, and TCRdb's table has in-frame clones only and misses some. The sample data list around 70,000 clones. This CDR3 has 14 residues. Germline V CDR1 and CDR2: SGDLS, YYNGEE. Between the trimmed V and J ends, which lost 2 bases and 2 bases, there was a span of 9 bases. Broader study findings: Fewer N-insertions (relative to the approximately 700-donor mean) were reportedly seen in an Asian-associated ancestry cluster in a later analysis.

This receptor was obtained from a woman between 35 and 50 years old in good health and CMV-seropositive. The chain uses TRBV9 and TRBJ2-3; possible D gene TRBD1, 5 bases. The sample consisted of PBMCs. The CDR3 loop reads CASSVRVATDTQYF. DNA for the CDR3: TGTGCCAGCAGCGTCAGGGTCGCCACAGATACGCAGTATTTT.